This record looks at one T cell receptor (beta chain) sequence and its context. The clone's antigen remains unknown. Within one base of it there is no much larger clone, and no base qualities were kept. In total, 666 healthy bone marrow donors made up the cohort. At the time of sampling, every cohort member was nominally healthy, though immune exposures that went unrecorded were likely present. The donor was CMV seronegative and was included in the group of several hundred seronegative cohort members. A peripheral blood sample was provided by each donor, and peripheral blood mononuclear cells were used for TCR beta sequencing. The Qiagen DNeasy Blood Extraction Kit was used to extract genomic DNA from the blood cell samples. This entry comes from a study of cytomegalovirus exposure and HLA in healthy donors (TCRdb year 2017). Some background on the complete study: According to an earlier analysis of 450 to 650 of the donors, some 170 million T cells yielded 90 million to 130 million unique TCR beta sequences and less than 300 Gb of sequence data. Approximately 300 gigabases of sequencing data and tens of millions of unique TCR sequences made up an early release that covered some 640 HLA-typed donors. Of the roughly 400 genotyped donors, about 80% fell in the genetic ancestry cluster associated with self-reported Caucasian donors. The aim of the study was to test whether cataloging public T cell receptors could identify signatures of past pathogen exposure. The study profiled the T cell repertoires of fewer than 850 subjects by immunosequencing and related them to cytomegalovirus serostatus. In addition to the first cohort of approximately 670 subjects, a separate validation cohort of approximately 130 different subjects was used. To predict cytomegalovirus infection status, the study brought together high-throughput TCR immunosequencing, statistical association of individual TCRs with disease status, and machine learning. A later analysis re-analyzed previously published TCR beta repertoires from about 600 donors and added high-resolution HLA genotyping to study TCR occurrence patterns. In the later analysis, no new phenotypic data were used to find candidate immune exposures; instead, reliance was placed on TCR beta sequences and their occurrence across donors. In an earlier analysis of several hundred of the donors, high-throughput TCR beta sequencing was used to judge whether each TCR beta V gene segment behaved as functional or pseudogenic. Donor age, sex, ethnicity and CMV serostatus were collected together with the repertoire data. In a later genetic analysis, genome-wide SNP genotypes for 398 of the 666 donors were used, and that subset was treated as a discovery cohort. Every repertoire in the discovery cohort had been generated on one and the same sequencing platform. HLA typing included class I and class II loci at four-digit resolution. The number of donors typed differed by locus, with roughly 620-630 for A, B, C, DRB1 and DQB1, roughly 520 for DQA1, 600 to 610 for DPA1, and approximately 470 for DPB1. About five DR-DQ haplotypes were handled as single units for association and clustering because linkage in the cohort was strong. Among approximately 370 genotyped donors of the cohort, an average of approximately 220,000 unique TCR beta nucleotide sequences was sequenced per donor, of which about 19% were non-productive. On the study overall, not on this receptor specifically: The study listed 164 TCR beta chains as associated with cytomegalovirus. A later analysis found that HLA-associated TCR beta chains were more clonally expanded and had lower generation probabilities than equally common non-associated chains. According to a later genetic analysis, donors in an Asian-associated ancestry cluster had fewer N-insertions in productive TCRs than the roughly 700-donor mean. The authors suggested that the approach could potentially be extended to other disease states and immunological phenotypes. Three of the identified cytomegalovirus-associated TCR beta chains were confirmed in vitro to be specific for cytomegalovirus antigens. Assigning TCR associations to individual alleles was difficult when HLA alleles, especially DR and DQ, strongly co-occurred. V-gene and J-gene trimming of TCR beta chains was associated with a missense DCLRE1C variant in a later genetic analysis, and the association was replicated in an independent cohort. Some IMGT-functional V segments, including TRBV6-2 and TRBV6-3, could not be told apart with the 87-base-pair reads, so those segments were excluded. Over 15 rarely observed V segments, including chromosome 9 orphons, were excluded from the earlier analysis of 550 to 700 of the donors because counts were too low. A later analysis associated 15,000 to 20,000 TCR beta sequences with specific HLA alleles at a false discovery rate of 0.05. According to a later analysis, most CMV-associated TCR beta chains appeared to be HLA-restricted, and the HLA associations seemed to be driven largely by CMV exposure. Linkage disequilibrium might explain the correlated functional status among segregating V segments, but an unknown experimental factor could not be excluded. The classifier was reported to diagnose cytomegalovirus status with high specificity and sensitivity in both the original and validation cohorts. A later analysis found that TCR association rates varied across HLA loci, with DRB1 alleles showing the most associated TCRs and HLA-C alleles the fewest. A further reported finding was that TCR beta sequences accurately predicted the HLA-A and HLA-B alleles for most subjects in the first cohort. A later analysis reported that several top co-occurrence clusters appeared linked to parvovirus B19, influenza, CMV and Epstein-Barr virus. Because HLA typing was unavailable for some donors at each locus, only the typed subset was used in association tests. Roughly uniform sequencing depth across donors was assumed in presence/absence analyses, although this assumption may not hold. A cluster of highly shared sequence variants was judged likely to represent a technical artifact of the sequencing pipeline. Broadly in line with IMGT annotations, most TCR beta V segments showed up in productive rearrangements about 87% or about 30% of the time in an earlier analysis of under 700 of the donors. Most TCR sequences were observed very rarely across donors, whereas some public TCRs were present in many individuals. Immune exposure information for the cohort was limited to CMV serostatus. This cohort had only TCR beta chains sequenced, and the lack of alpha or paired-chain data limited which features could be detected.

The library was obtained by the immunoSEQ multiplex PCR assay. For the multiplex PCR, a mixture combining 60 forward primers for TCR Vbeta segments and 13 reverse primers for TCR Jbeta segments was used. The CDR3 region of rearranged TCR beta genes was amplified from genomic DNA with a multiplex PCR assay. On the Illumina HiSeq System, the amplified TCR beta libraries were sequenced as 87-base-pair reads. In the source study's methods: Across the 600 to 700 repertoires, a later analysis counted about 81 million unique TCR beta chains, approximately 12 million of which were shared by at least two donors. Raw reads were error-corrected and collapsed into unique sequences with a nearest-neighbor algorithm that merged closely related sequences to remove PCR and sequencing errors. CDR3 sequences were aligned to IMGT reference sequences to assign V, D and J gene segments. For a sequence to be retained, at least a six-nucleotide match to both a V gene segment and a J gene segment was required. Rearrangements were called productive when the CDR3 lacked stop codons and stayed in frame with V and J; all others were non-productive. CDR3 was defined by IMGT convention, running from the second conserved V-encoded cysteine to the conserved J-encoded phenylalanine. Sequences without an unambiguous match to a single V gene segment were excluded from the earlier analysis of several hundred of the donors. An earlier analysis of 587 of the donors called V segments functional above 56.7% productive rearrangements and segregating when the between-donor standard deviation exceeded 5%. A statistical classification framework was built for diagnosing cytomegalovirus status from the catalog of TCR beta chain sequences. In a later analysis, V and J genes were assigned by comparing TCR nucleotide sequences against IMGT/GENE-DB human TR gene sequences. The TCRdist pipeline was used in a later analysis to assign CDR3 sequences and most-parsimonious VDJ recombination scenarios. In a later analysis, every TCR beta chain was defined by the combination of its CDR3 amino acid sequence and its V-gene family, and reads without a unique V-gene family were dropped. To address suspected cross-contamination and a sequencing artifact, a later analysis removed roughly 640 highly shared, low-generation-probability nucleotide sequences. In a later analysis, a clonal expansion index for each public chain was calculated from normalized within-repertoire ranks of inferred template counts. A later analysis computed generation probabilities with a VDJ recombination model fitted to out-of-frame rearrangements, and checked the results against IGoR. In a later analysis, TCR-TCR, TCR-HLA and TCR-CMV co-occurrence was scored with hypergeometric tests, and a repertoire-size bias correction was applied to TCR pairs. False discovery rates were estimated in a later analysis by permuting HLA or CMV assignments 20 times. A later analysis grouped co-occurring TCRs with DBSCAN, adding TCRdist sequence similarity when clustering within HLA-allele-positive subsets. Co-occurrence clustering excluded repertoires with fewer than 30,000 or more than 120,000 public chains, plus five with anomalous nucleotide sharing. Here the immuneACCESS table is served through TCRdb, limited to in-frame sequences with V and J called. Missing clones are a known gap in these copies; in checked studies unresolved V genes cover under half, and the rest lacks a known reason. The V and J calls and clone size were taken over from that table, and D and trimming were inferred from the DNA. The sample contains about 98,000 clones, about 81% of them found a single time. Jointly, the top ten make up roughly 1.4% of the sample.

Trimming accounts for 3 bases at V and 4 bases at J, while the number of junction bases matched to no gene is 4. Spanning cysteine to phenylalanine, the CDR3 consists of 16 amino acids. The read is trimmed to its CDR3 DNA, 48 bases read in frame from base 1. From the germline V gene, CDR1 is SGHRS and CDR2 is YFSETQ. The receptor was isolated from a man aged 40-49 years in good health and CMV-seronegative. Specimen: PBMCs. The sequence joins TRBV5-1 to TRBJ2-3, with TRBD2 matching 14 junction bases. The CDR3 loop reads CASSSGLAGASDTQYF. The DNA is as follows: TGCGCCAGCAGCTCGGGACTAGCGGGGGCCTCAGATACGCAGTATTTT. Outside the CDR3, residues come from the reference TRBV5-1 and TRBJ2-3 proteins, so the full variable domain is: KAGVTQTPRYLIKTRGQQVTLSCSPISGHRSVSWYQQTPGQGLQFLFEYFSETQRNKGNFPGRFSGRQFSNSRSEMNVSTLELGDSALYLCASSSGLAGASDTQYFGPGTRLTVL.